This T cell receptor beta chain was captured in a study of blood T cells in healthy people across ages. PBMCs, at least 7 million per sample, were isolated. Next came a second PCR, run for about 7 to 12 cycles, which used a sample-barcoded 5' primer along with a J-beta primer mix. TCRdb reanalysed the 5' RACE reads using MiXCR and keeps one entry per CDR3 protein. Here the sample spans some 800,000 distinct CDR3 sequences, 25% being singletons. This clonotype appeared many times. With V trimmed by 3 bases and J by 7 bases, 5 bases remained unmatched. The CDR3 covers 14 residues. The germline V gene encodes CDR1 MNHNS and CDR2 SASEGT. This sample also belongs to another study, concerning T cells of mothers and their children.

Sequencing used blood. The clonotype was recovered from a boy aged 5-17 years in good health. This chain uses TRBV6-1 with TRBJ1-5; 8 bases map to TRBD1. The chain's CDR3 is CASSEDRVGQPQHF. In DNA form, the CDR3 reads TGTGCCAGCAGTGAGGACAGGGTGGGCCAGCCCCAGCATTTT.